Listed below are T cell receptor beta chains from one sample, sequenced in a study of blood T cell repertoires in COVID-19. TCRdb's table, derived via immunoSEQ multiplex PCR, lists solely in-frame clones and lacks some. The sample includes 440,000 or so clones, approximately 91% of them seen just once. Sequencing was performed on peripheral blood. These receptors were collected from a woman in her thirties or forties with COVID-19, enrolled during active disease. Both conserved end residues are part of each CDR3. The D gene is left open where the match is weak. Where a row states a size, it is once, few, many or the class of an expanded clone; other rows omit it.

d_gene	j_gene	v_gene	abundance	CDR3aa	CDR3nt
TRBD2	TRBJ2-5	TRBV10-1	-	CASSGPGLVAGETQYF	TGCGCCAGCAGTGGCCCGGGACTAGTGGCGGGGGAGACCCAGTACTTC
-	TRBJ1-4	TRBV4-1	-	CASSQLRGGPNEKLFF	TGCGCCAGCAGCCAACTCCGGGGGGGGCCCAATGAAAAACTGTTTTTT
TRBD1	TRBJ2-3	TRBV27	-	CASRTRDRSTDTQYF	TGTGCCAGCAGGACCCGGGACAGGAGCACAGATACGCAGTATTTT
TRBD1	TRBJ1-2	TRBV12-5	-	CASGLMSGQGAEGYTF	TGTGCTAGTGGTTTGATGTCGGGACAGGGGGCGGAGGGCTACACCTTC
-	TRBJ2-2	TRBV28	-	CASSFVWTGVTGELFF	TGTGCCAGCAGCTTTGTTTGGACGGGAGTCACCGGGGAGCTGTTTTTT
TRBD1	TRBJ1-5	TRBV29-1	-	CSAGTGRDQPQHF	TGCAGCGCCGGGACAGGGAGAGATCAGCCCCAGCATTTT
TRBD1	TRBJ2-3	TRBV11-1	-	CASSNRWTGDMQYF	TGTGCCAGCAGCAATCGATGGACAGGGGATATGCAGTATTTT
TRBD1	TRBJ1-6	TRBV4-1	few	CASSQGQGERNSPLHF	TGCGCCAGCAGCCAGGGACAGGGGGAGAGGAATTCACCCCTCCACTTT
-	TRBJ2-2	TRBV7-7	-	CASSSSPGELFF	TGTGCTAGCAGCTCTTCTCCCGGGGAGCTGTTTTTT
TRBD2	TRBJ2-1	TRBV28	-	CASSLLTSGGVHNEQFF	TGTGCCAGCAGTTTATTGACTAGCGGGGGGGTTCACAATGAGCAGTTCTTC
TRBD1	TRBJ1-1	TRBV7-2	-	CASSFTGGGGYTEAFF	TGTGCCAGCAGCTTTACAGGGGGCGGTGGGTACACTGAAGCTTTCTTT
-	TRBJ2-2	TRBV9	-	CASSVVQGNTGELFF	TGTGCCAGCAGCGTAGTACAGGGGAACACCGGGGAGCTGTTTTTT
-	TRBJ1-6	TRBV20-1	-	CSASVNRDGSPLHF	TGCAGTGCTAGTGTAAACAGGGATGGTTCACCCCTCCACTTT